These 25 T cell receptor beta chains were all obtained from the same sample, sequenced in a study of CD8 T cells in ankylosing spondylitis. A single record per CDR3 protein comes from TCRdb applying MiXCR to the 5' RACE reads. The sample has around 150,000 distinct CDR3 sequences; 15% to 20% are singletons. The sample was blood, either unsorted or a sorted T cell fraction (not recorded which). These receptors all come from a male donor with ankylosing spondylitis or in good health (not recorded which).

As regards this clonotype: It may be a read error: a sequence one base away is much more abundant. The CDR3 loop reads CSGGDGANYDYTF. The CDR3 DNA follows: TGCAGCGGCGGGGACGGAGCTAACTATGACTACACCTTC. The chain recombines TRBV29-1 with TRBJ1-2; D possibly corresponds to TRBD1 (5 bases). Germline values: CDR1 SQVTM, CDR2 ANQGSEA. The CDR3 contains 13 residues.

This clonotype was counted ten times or more. The J gene is TRBJ2-1, the V gene TRBV6-6, with TRBD2 as a possible D gene (6 bases). CDR3 length: 15 amino acids. Trimming took off 4 bases at V and 7 bases at J, with 17 bases between the two ends. Looked up from germline, CDR1 is MNHNY and CDR2 is SVGAGI (reference sequence). CDR3 nucleotide sequence: TGTGCCAGCAGTTGGGGGGTGATGGGGGTGAATGAGCAGTTCTTC. It yields the protein CASSWGVMGVNEQFF.

This clonotype occurred many times. J is TRBJ1-4 and V is TRBV28; perhaps TRBD1 as D (6 bases). The CDR3 length is 13 residues. V was trimmed by 6 bases and J by 8 bases, leaving 13 bases between them. Germline assignment: CDR1 MDHEN and CDR2 SYDVKM. This chain's CDR3 is CASRGTMGEKLFF. The CDR3, as DNA: TGTGCCAGCAGAGGGACAATGGGGGAAAAACTGTTTTTT.

The rearrangement uses TRBV27 and TRBJ1-5; tentatively, D is TRBD1 (5 bases). V lost 5 bases, J lost 5 bases, and 10 bases lay in between. Germline V lookup: CDR1 MNHEY, CDR2 SMNVEV (reference sequence). This CDR3 has 13 amino acids. CDR3 region: CASSVMGDQPQHF. For the CDR3, the DNA is TGTGCCAGCAGTGTCATGGGGGATCAGCCCCAGCATTTT.

This clonotype was counted at least ten times. This chain uses TRBV29-1 with TRBJ2-3; TRBD1 aligns across 8 bases. CDR1 is SQVTM, CDR2 ANQGSEA, per germline. The CDR3 is made up of 12 amino acids. V was pared by 6 bases and J by 3 bases, with 2 bases of the junction left unmatched. CDR3 DNA: TGCAGCGTACAGGGGGGAACAGATACGCAGTATTTT. Its protein product is CSVQGGTDTQYF.

Note on this clonotype: The junction does not match germline at one end; this may be a read error. The chain uses TRBV27 and TRBJ2-7; 7 nucleotides align to TRBD1. Germline assignment: CDR1 MNHEY and CDR2 SMNVEV (reference sequence). This CDR3 comprises 13 residues. This CDR3 reads CANSSTGSHEQYF. The CDR3 nucleotides read TGTGCCAACAGTTCGACAGGGAGCCACGAGCAGTACTTC.

This clonotype was seen ten or more times. This chain connects TRBV5-6 to TRBJ2-3; 11 bases line up with TRBD2. This CDR3 comprises 17 residues. Germline V CDR1 and CDR2: SGHDT, YYEEEE. The V gene end was trimmed by 0 bases and the J gene end by 0 bases; junction bases not matched to a gene: 3. This CDR3 is CASSLGLAGTSTDTQYF. CDR3 DNA: TGTGCCAGCAGCTTGGGACTAGCGGGAACTAGCACAGATACGCAGTATTTT.

This clonotype came up a few times. V gene TRBV7-3 combines with J gene TRBJ2-5, with D possibly matching TRBD2 (5 bases). Per germline, CDR1 SGHTA and CDR2 FQGTGA. This CDR3 spans 15 amino acids. Trimming left V 0 bases short and J 5 bases short, with 13 bases between. CDR3 region: CASSLTPGPGETQYF. Written as DNA, the CDR3 is TGTGCCAGCAGCTTAACCCCGGGTCCGGGGGAGACCCAGTACTTC.

Many counts were recorded for this clonotype. V is TRBV20-1 and J is TRBJ1-5, with D unclear. The CDR3 sequence is 13 residues long. V was shortened by 0 bases and J by 5 bases, with 8 bases between the two germline ends. Germline loops: CDR1 DFQATT, CDR2 SNEGSKA (reference sequence). CDR3 sequence: CSAREVLDQPQHF. CDR3 in DNA: TGCAGTGCTAGAGAAGTACTTGATCAGCCCCAGCATTTT.

This clonotype showed up many times. The V gene is TRBV20-1, the J gene TRBJ2-7; 7 nucleotides line up with TRBD2. This CDR3 has 15 residues. V dropped 0 bases and J dropped 1; count of bases not matched to a gene: 6. Germline V gene lookup returns CDR1 DFQATT and CDR2 SNEGSKA (reference sequence). CDR3 amino acids: CSARDSGLYSYEQYF. Here the CDR3 DNA reads TGCAGTGCTAGAGATAGCGGGTTATATTCCTACGAGCAGTACTTC.

This clonotype has just a few counts. This rearrangement joins TRBV6-1 to TRBJ2-3; possible D gene TRBD2, 5 bases. CDR1 is MNHNS and CDR2 is SASEGT in the germline V gene. The V and J ends lost 6 bases and 1 base respectively, with 17 bases between them. This CDR3 comprises 16 residues. The CDR3 sequence: CASSPRSWGGTDTQYF. For the CDR3, the DNA is TGTGCCAGCAGCCCAAGGTCCTGGGGAGGCACAGATACGCAGTATTTT.

This clonotype appeared many times. V and J are TRBV20-1 and TRBJ2-7, with TRBD2 matching over 10 bases. V trimming: 3 bases; J trimming: 5 bases; junction bases outside the gene matches: 7. This CDR3 has 14 residues. Looked up from germline, CDR1 is DFQATT and CDR2 is SNEGSKA (reference sequence). The CDR3 is CSARSTSGTDEQYF. DNA for the CDR3: TGCAGTGCTAGGAGCACTAGCGGGACCGACGAGCAGTACTTC.

A note on this clonotype: A much larger clone differs from this one at a single base, so this may be a read error. The J gene is TRBJ1-5, the V gene TRBV5-8, with D perhaps TRBD1 (5 bases). Germline assignment: CDR1 SGHTS and CDR2 YDEGEE. The CDR3 is 15 residues long. Here the CDR3 reads CTSSPGTLSNQPQHF. The CDR3 region has the DNA TGTACCAGCAGCCCTGGGACGCTAAGCAATCAGCCCCAGCATTTT.

This clonotype was observed at least ten times. The chain employs TRBV12-3 or TRBV12-4 and TRBJ1-5, with 8 bases aligning to TRBD1. J lost 5 bases, V lost 6 bases, and 9 bases had no gene match. The CDR3 extends over 15 amino acids. CDR3 nucleotides: TGTGCCAGCAGAGAACAGGACAGGGAGGATCAGCCCCAGCATTTT. Translated: CASREQDREDQPQHF.

This clonotype has more than one count but fewer than ten. The chain combines TRBV12-3 or TRBV12-4 with TRBJ1-3; D might be TRBD1 (5 bases). V was clipped by 3 bases and J by 4 bases, with 19 bases between them. The CDR3 is 17 residues long. The CDR3 DNA is TGTGCCAGCAGTTTCCTCGTCGGGACGGTCGGCGGAAACACCATATATTTT. This gives the protein CASSFLVGTVGGNTIYF.

This clonotype was picked up many times. The chain combines TRBV5-6 with TRBJ2-3; weak D call: TRBD2 (6 bases). Germline loops: CDR1 SGHDT, CDR2 YYEEEE. V dropped 9 bases and J dropped 5 bases, with 22 bases sitting between them. This CDR3 is 15 amino acids long. CDR3: CATVLGGSRGDTQYF. CDR3 nucleotide sequence: TGTGCCACCGTCCTCGGGGGATCTCGGGGAGATACGCAGTATTTT.

This clonotype was detected many times. The genes are TRBV28 and TRBJ2-7; 10 nucleotides match TRBD1. The CDR3 sequence is 15 residues long. Germline-derived CDR1 and CDR2 are MDHEN and SYDVKM. Trimming at V came to 6 bases and at J to 1 base, leaving 6 bases not matched to a gene. The CDR3 DNA follows: TGTGCCAGCAGATCGACAGGGGGCTTTTCCTACGAGCAGTACTTC. Its protein is CASRSTGGFSYEQYF.

This clonotype showed up many times. The V call is TRBV3-1, the J call TRBJ1-2; possible D gene TRBD1, 6 bases. The CDR3 runs to 15 residues. CDR1 is LGHDT, CDR2 YNNKEL, per germline (reference sequence). Trimming shortened V by 0 bases and J by 4 bases, and 12 bases separated the two germline ends. The CDR3 spells CASSQDRGRPYGYTF. The CDR3 coding sequence is TGTGCCAGCAGCCAAGACAGGGGACGGCCCTATGGCTACACCTTC.

This clonotype showed up many times. This chain uses TRBV4-1 with TRBJ2-3; no definite D call. This CDR3 has 13 residues. CDR1 and CDR2 from the germline V gene are MGHRA and YSYEKL. The V end lost 4 bases, the J end lost 1 base, and 6 bases lay between the germline ends. The CDR3 is CASSPPGTDTQYF. The CDR3 DNA sequence: TGCGCCAGCAGCCCGCCCGGCACAGATACGCAGTATTTT.

The chain links TRBV30 to TRBJ1-5; no reliable D call. With 8 bases removed from V and 6 bases from J, the gap between germline ends came to 14 bases. This CDR3 is 12 amino acids long. In germline, CDR1 is GTSNPN, CDR2 SVGIG (reference sequence). Here the CDR3 DNA reads TGTGCCGAAGGGAGGGTGGGTCAGCCCCAGCATTTT. Protein: CAEGRVGQPQHF.

The table lists this clonotype with many counts. This chain uses TRBV4-1 with TRBJ1-1, with D tentatively TRBD1 (5 bases). V was cut by 1 base and J by 1 base, with 7 bases left in between. The germline V gene has CDR1 MGHRA and CDR2 YSYEKL. CDR3 length: 14 residues. The CDR3 sequence is CASSQAGGNTEAFF. CDR3 in DNA: TGCGCCAGCAGCCAAGCTGGGGGGAACACTGAAGCTTTCTTT.

This clonotype has ten or more counts. The rearrangement joins TRBV14 to TRBJ1-3; D gene uncertain. CDR1 and CDR2 (germline): SGHDN, FVKESK. V lost 1 base, J lost 2 bases, and 9 bases lay in between. The CDR3 runs 15 residues. This CDR3 reads CASSQGRIAGNTIYF. DNA for the CDR3: TGTGCCAGCAGCCAAGGTCGCATCGCTGGAAACACCATATATTTT.

This clonotype was recorded at least ten times. The rearrangement uses TRBV12-3 or TRBV12-4 and TRBJ2-7; 8 bases map to TRBD1. Trimming cost V 6 bases and J 3 bases; bases outside gene matches: 4. The CDR3 length is 13 residues. The CDR3 DNA reads TGTGCCAGCAGCCGAGACAGGGGCTACGAGCAGTACTTC. Translated: CASSRDRGYEQYF.

This clonotype was observed many times. The rearrangement joins TRBV6-5 to TRBJ2-2; TRBD1 is a possible D gene (5 bases). The length of the CDR3 is 17 residues. Trimming pared 1 base from V and 6 bases from J, leaving 18 bases between. Per the germline V gene, CDR1 is MNHEY and CDR2 is SVGAGI. The CDR3 here is CASSYLTARGRPGELFF. CDR3 sequence (DNA): TGTGCCAGCAGTTACTTGACGGCTAGGGGAAGACCCGGGGAGCTGTTTTTT.

The chain is built from TRBV28 and TRBJ1-5; 8 nucleotides line up with TRBD1. V trimming: 6 bases; J trimming: 0 bases; junction bases outside the gene matches: 7. CDR3 length: 16 residues. Germline-derived CDR1 and CDR2 are MDHEN and SYDVKM. In nucleotides, the CDR3 is TGTGCCAGCAGCCGTAGGACAGGGACTAGCAATCAGCCCCAGCATTTT. Protein: CASSRRTGTSNQPQHF.